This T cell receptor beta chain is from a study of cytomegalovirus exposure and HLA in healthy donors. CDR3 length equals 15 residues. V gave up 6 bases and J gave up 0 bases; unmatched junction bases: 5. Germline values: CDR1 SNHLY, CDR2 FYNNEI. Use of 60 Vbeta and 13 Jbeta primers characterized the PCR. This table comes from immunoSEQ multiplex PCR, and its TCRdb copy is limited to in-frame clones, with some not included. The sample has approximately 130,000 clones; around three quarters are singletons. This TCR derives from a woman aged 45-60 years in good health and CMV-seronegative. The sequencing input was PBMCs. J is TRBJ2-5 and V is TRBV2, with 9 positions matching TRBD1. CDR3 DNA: TGTGCCAGCAGACGACAGGGGGGAAACCAAGAGACCCAGTACTTC. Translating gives CASRRQGGNQETQYF.